This T cell receptor (beta chain) was recorded in a study of tumor and adjacent non-tumor tissue in lung cancer. Overall study results and limits: Normal lung showed higher cumulative top 100 clone frequency than tumor. Higher tumor TCR diversity was associated with shorter survival.

Note on this clonotype: Its antigen is undetermined.

With 1 base removed from V and 14 bases from J, the gap between germline ends came to 18 bases. Germline values: CDR1 SGHAT, CDR2 FQNNGV. CDR3 length: 14 residues. This sample's RNA came from whole unsorted tissue. More than 3 cm separated this lung sample from the edge of the tumor. Three rounds of nested PCR, following a modified ARM-PCR protocol, produced the TCRbeta library. In TCRdb, the multiplex PCR reads were re-called with MiXCR into one record per CDR3 protein. The sample has under 80,000 distinct CDR3 sequences, approximately 73% seen once; the top ten hold 35% to 50%. The sequence was obtained from a man aged 55 to 70 with non-small cell lung cancer. Sequencing input: distant non-tumor lung tissue. The chain couples TRBV11-2 to TRBJ2-1; no definite D call. CDR3 region: CASSLAGPYKEKFF. The CDR3 nucleotides read TGTGCCAGCAGCTTAGCGGGTCCCTACAAAGAGAAGTTCTTC.